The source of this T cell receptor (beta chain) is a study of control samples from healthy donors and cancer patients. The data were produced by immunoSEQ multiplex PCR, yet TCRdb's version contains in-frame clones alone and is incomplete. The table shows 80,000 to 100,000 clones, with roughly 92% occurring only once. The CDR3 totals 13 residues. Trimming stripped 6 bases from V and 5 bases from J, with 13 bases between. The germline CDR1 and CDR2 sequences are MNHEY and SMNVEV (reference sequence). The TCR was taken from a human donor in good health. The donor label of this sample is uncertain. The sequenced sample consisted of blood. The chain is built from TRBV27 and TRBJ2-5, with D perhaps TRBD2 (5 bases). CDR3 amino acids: CASSREAGETQYF. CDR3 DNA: TGTGCCAGCAGCCGGGAAGCTGGGGAGACCCAGTACTTC.